This T cell receptor (beta chain) derives from a study of T cell repertoires in cytomegalovirus infection. Study as a whole: An indication of both CMV infection and matching HLA type came from public TCR beta signatures.

Notes on this clonotype: Antigen unknown.

In TCRdb, the reads were re-called with MiXCR into one record per CDR3 protein. Among about 600,000 distinct CDR3 sequences, approximately 24% were seen once, and the ten largest hold roughly 8%. Broader study findings: Within the response measured ex vivo, HLA-C-restricted CMV-specific TCR beta clonotypes were dominant. Summed public TCR beta family frequency identified CMV carriers bearing the relevant HLA.

The clonotype comes from a human donor in good health (CMV status not recorded). Some clones in this sample may be carry-over from other donors' samples. The sequencing input was CD8+ T cells from PBMCs.

In nucleotides, the CDR3 is TGTGCCAGCAGCCCCCGGGGTCTAGCGGGGCCCGCCTACGAGCAGTACTTC. It codes for CASSPRGLAGPAYEQYF. The rearrangement uses TRBV7-9 and TRBJ2-7; 9 bases align to TRBD2. J gave up 2 bases and V 5 bases, and 13 bases lay outside the gene matches. This CDR3 spans 17 amino acids. Per germline, CDR1 SEHNR and CDR2 FQNEAQ (reference sequence).